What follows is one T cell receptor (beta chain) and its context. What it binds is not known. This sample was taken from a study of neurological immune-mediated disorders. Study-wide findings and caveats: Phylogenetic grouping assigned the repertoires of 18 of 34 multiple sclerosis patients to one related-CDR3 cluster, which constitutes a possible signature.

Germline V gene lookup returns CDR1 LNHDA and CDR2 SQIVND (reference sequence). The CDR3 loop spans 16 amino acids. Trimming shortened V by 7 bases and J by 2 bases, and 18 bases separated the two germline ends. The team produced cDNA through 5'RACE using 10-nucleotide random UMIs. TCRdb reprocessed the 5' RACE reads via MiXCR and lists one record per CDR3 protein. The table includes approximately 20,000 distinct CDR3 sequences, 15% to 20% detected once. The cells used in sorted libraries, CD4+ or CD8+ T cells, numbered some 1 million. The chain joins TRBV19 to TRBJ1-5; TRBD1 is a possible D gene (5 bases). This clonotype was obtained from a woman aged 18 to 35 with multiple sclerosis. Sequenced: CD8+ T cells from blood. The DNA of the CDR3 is TGTGCCAGTACCTTAGACAGTCCTGGGGGCAATCAGCCCCAGCATTTT. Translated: CASTLDSPGGNQPQHF.